Presented here are 27 T cell receptor beta chains from one specimen sequenced in a study of OX40 agonist ivuxolimab in advanced cancers. The repertoire was sequenced with immunoSEQ multiplex PCR; TCRdb's copy has only in-frame clones and lacks some. The data show under 40,000 clones, approximately 72% seen once. The material sequenced was CD4+ or CD8+ T cells sorted from blood, taken in a trial of the OX40 agonist ivuxolimab. The receptors were sampled from an adult with an advanced solid tumor such as melanoma, head and neck, liver or kidney cancer.

The J gene is TRBJ2-5, the V gene TRBV30; possible D gene TRBD1, 6 bases. The J call may be incorrect, as the DNA end agrees better with TRBJ2-7. CDR1 is GTSNPN, CDR2 SVGIG, per germline (reference sequence). CDR3 length: 11 amino acids. The chain's CDR3 is CAWGQPYEQYF. The CDR3 bases are TGTGCCTGGGGACAGCCGTACGAGCAGTACTTC.

The rearrangement uses TRBV28 and TRBJ1-5, with a tentative D call TRBD1 (6 bases). The CDR3 is 15 amino acids. Looked up from germline, CDR1 is MDHEN and CDR2 is SYDVKM. Trimming shortened V by 5 bases and J by 0 bases, and 11 bases separated the two germline ends. The CDR3 DNA is TGTGCCAGCAGTGTACAGGGAAATAGCAATCAGCCCCAGCATTTT. It specifies CASSVQGNSNQPQHF.

The genes are TRBV7-9 and TRBJ2-3, with TRBD2 matching over 13 bases. The V gene end was trimmed by 3 bases and the J gene end by 0 bases; junction bases not matched to a gene: 6. In germline, CDR1 is SEHNR, CDR2 FQNEAQ (reference sequence). The CDR3 is 18 residues long. The CDR3: CASSFRGTSGVSTDTQYF. CDR3 DNA: TGTGCCAGCAGCTTTCGAGGGACTAGCGGGGTCAGCACAGATACGCAGTATTTT. The whole variable domain, remainder taken from reference TRBV7-9 and TRBJ2-3, is DTGVSQNPRHKITKRGQNVTFRCDPISEHNRLYWYRQTLGQGPEFLTYFQNEAQLEKSRLLSDRFSAERPKGSFSTLEIQRTEQGDSAMYLCASSFRGTSGVSTDTQYFGPGTRLTVL.

This sequence joins TRBV9 and TRBJ2-7; the D gene could be TRBD1 or TRBD2 (5 bases each). The CDR3 loop spans 12 amino acids. The germline V gene has CDR1 SGDLS and CDR2 YYNGEE. Deletions cut 0 bases from V and 6 bases from J, with 7 bases between. CDR3 coding DNA: TGTGCCAGCAGCGTAGGAGGGGTCGAGCAGTACTTC. Amino acids: CASSVGGVEQYF.

The V call is TRBV5-3, the J call TRBJ1-2; no clear D. TRBV5-3 is an ORF, with its function uncertain. The CDR3 has 16 amino acids. Trimming removed 1 base at V and 3 bases at J, with 16 bases between. CDR3 residues: CARSLHEGLEYYGYTF. In DNA form, the CDR3 reads TGTGCCAGAAGCTTGCACGAGGGCCTGGAATACTATGGCTACACCTTC.

The rearrangement uses TRBV9 and TRBJ2-1; 9 bases are shared with TRBD2. Germline V gene lookup returns CDR1 SGDLS and CDR2 YYNGEE. Trimming took 0 bases from V and 10 from J; bases not matched to a gene: 8. The CDR3 has 15 amino acids. Here the CDR3 reads CASSVASGGPQEQFF. The CDR3 coding sequence is TGTGCCAGCAGCGTAGCCAGCGGGGGGCCTCAGGAGCAGTTCTTC.

This sequence joins TRBV7-9 and TRBJ2-3; no reliable D call. Germline lookup yields CDR1 SEHNR and CDR2 FQNEAQ (reference sequence). The V end lost 4 bases, the J end lost 2 bases, and 7 bases lay between the germline ends. This CDR3 has 13 amino acids. CDR3 in DNA: TGTGCCAGCAGCTCAGACCACACAGATACGCAGTATTTT. It codes for CASSSDHTDTQYF.

The chain combines TRBV7-2 with TRBJ1-1; TRBD1 matches at 9 bases. V lost 4 bases, J lost 3 bases, and 6 bases stayed unmatched. Germline CDR1 reads SGHTA; CDR2 reads FQGNSA. This CDR3 region has 15 residues. For the CDR3, the DNA is TGTGCCAGCAGCTCTGTACAGGGGGCGGACACTGAAGCTTTCTTT. It specifies CASSSVQGADTEAFF.

The rearrangement uses TRBV2 and TRBJ1-3; tentatively, D is TRBD1 (5 bases). Trimming stripped 6 bases from V and 2 bases from J, with 11 bases between. There are 14 residues in the CDR3. Germline CDR1 reads SNHLY; CDR2 reads FYNNEI. The CDR3 DNA sequence: TGTGCCAGCAGAAGGGACTCAGCTGGAAACACCATATATTTT. As protein: CASRRDSAGNTIYF.

This CDR3 reads CASSLRAPGQVSYGYTF. The CDR3 nucleotides are TGCGCCAGCAGCTTGAGGGCCCCTGGACAGGTATCGTATGGCTACACCTTC. The chain carries TRBV5-1 and TRBJ1-2; TRBD1 aligns across 7 bases. Germline assignment: CDR1 SGHRS and CDR2 YFSETQ. V lost 1 base and J lost 5; bases outside the gene matches: 14. CDR3 length: 17 amino acids.

A remark on this clone: A junction end diverges from the germline sequence, so it may reflect a read error. The genes are TRBV19 and TRBJ2-4; 13 bases map to TRBD2. This CDR3 spans 15 amino acids. CDR1 and CDR2 (germline): LNHDA, SQIVND (reference sequence). DNA of the CDR3: TGTGCGAGTAGGACTAGCGGGAGCCCCAAAAACATTCAGTACTTC. It encodes CASRTSGSPKNIQYF.

The rearrangement joins TRBV20-1 to TRBJ2-7; 9 bases are shared with TRBD1. V lost 4 bases to trimming and J lost 6 bases; unmatched junction nucleotides: 1. The germline gives CDR1 DFQATT, CDR2 SNEGSKA (reference sequence). CDR3 length: 11 residues. The CDR3 protein is CSANRGREQYF. CDR3 nucleotides: TGCAGTGCTAACAGGGGGCGCGAGCAGTACTTC.

A word on this clone: The sample has other DNA sequences that encode this CDR3 too. DNA of the CDR3: TGTGCCAGCAGCCGCGGGGGGCTAGGAACCGGGGAGCTGTTTTTT. Translated: CASSRGGLGTGELFF. This rearrangement joins TRBV11-2 to TRBJ2-2, with TRBD2 matching over 8 bases. The CDR3 spans 15 residues. Germline trimming cut 5 bases from V and 5 bases from J; bases unmatched to any gene: 7. Germline CDR1 SGHAT, CDR2 FQNNGV.

J is TRBJ2-3 and V is TRBV30; the D gene could be TRBD1 or TRBD2 (5 bases each). The CDR3 consists of 14 residues. CDR1 GTSNPN and CDR2 SVGIG come from the germline V gene (reference sequence). The germline V and J ends were trimmed by 5 bases and 8 bases, with 20 bases remaining between them. The CDR3 loop is CAWVPGPGPGTQYF. In nucleotides, the CDR3 is TGTGCCTGGGTCCCGGGACCCGGCCCAGGTACGCAGTATTTT.

J is TRBJ2-5 and V is TRBV28; D remains ambiguous. Germline CDR1 is MDHEN and CDR2 is SYDVKM. CDR3 size: 12 residues. V gave up 4 bases and J gave up 9 bases, with 12 bases separating them. DNA of the CDR3: TGTGCCAGCAGTTCGTCTATTACGGCCCAGTACTTC. Its protein product is CASSSSITAQYF. Full variable domain (outside the CDR3, taken from reference TRBV28 and TRBJ2-5): DVKVTQSSRYLVKRTGEKVFLECVQDMDHENMFWYRQDPGLGLRLIYFSYDVKMKEKGDIPEGYSVSREKKERFSLILESASTNQTSMYLCASSSSITAQYFGPGTRLLVL.

The chain recombines TRBV15 with TRBJ2-1, with 14 bases fitting TRBD2. Trimming cost V 2 bases and J 10 bases; bases outside gene matches: 13. CDR1 is LNHNV, CDR2 YYDKDF, per germline (reference sequence). The CDR3 covers 18 residues. The CDR3 is CATSRPLPGTSGRGEQFF. DNA of the CDR3: TGTGCCACCAGCAGACCGCTGCCCGGGACTAGCGGGAGAGGGGAGCAGTTCTTC. The variable domain in full, completed from reference TRBV15 and TRBJ2-1, reads DAMVIQNPRYQVTQFGKPVTLSCSQTLNHNVMYWYQQKSSQAPKLLFHYYDKDFNNEADTPDNFQSRRPNTSFCFLDIRSPGLGDTAMYLCATSRPLPGTSGRGEQFFGPGTRLTVL.

The rearrangement joins TRBV5-1 to TRBJ2-1, with 10 bases lining up with TRBD2. The CDR3 is made up of 15 amino acids. V was pared by 4 bases and J by 4 bases, with 5 bases of the junction left unmatched. Germline V lookup: CDR1 SGHRS, CDR2 YFSETQ. CDR3 in amino acids: CASSRTSGSYNEQFF. As DNA, the CDR3 is TGCGCCAGCAGCCGGACTAGCGGCTCGTACAATGAGCAGTTCTTC.

V and J are TRBV5-6 and TRBJ1-1, with unresolved D. Germline V CDR1 and CDR2: SGHDT, YYEEEE. The V end was cut by 4 bases, the J end by 11 bases, with 21 bases between. The CDR3 extends over 14 amino acids. DNA for the CDR3: TGTGCCAGCAGCCCCCCCGGGTCATTAGGCAGGGCTTTCTTT. The encoded protein is CASSPPGSLGRAFF.

This clone occurred a few times. The chain joins TRBV6-1 to TRBJ2-7, with 9 bases matching TRBD2. Germline lookup yields CDR1 MNHNS and CDR2 SASEGT. The CDR3 runs 15 residues. Trimming cost V 3 bases and J 3 bases; bases outside gene matches: 6. Here the CDR3 reads CASSESSGILYEQYF. The CDR3 nucleotides are TGTGCCAGCAGTGAGTCTAGCGGGATTCTCTACGAGCAGTACTTC.

The rearrangement links TRBV7-6 to TRBJ2-5; D tentatively reads TRBD1 or TRBD2 (5 bases each). This CDR3 region has 13 residues. With 5 bases removed from V and 2 bases from J, the gap between germline ends came to 9 bases. The germline V gene encodes CDR1 SGHVS and CDR2 FNYEAQ. The CDR3 DNA follows: TGTGCCAGCAGCAAGGGACGGCAAGAGACCCAGTACTTC. This gives the protein CASSKGRQETQYF. Based on the CDR3 plus reference TRBV7-6 and TRBJ2-5, the full variable domain is GAGVSQSPRYKVTKRGQDVALRCDPISGHVSLYWYRQALGQGPEFLTYFNYEAQQDKSGLPNDRFSAERPEGSISTLTIQRTEQRDSAMYRCASSKGRQETQYFGPGTRLLVL.

The chain recombines TRBV29-1 with TRBJ2-5, with 12 nucleotides matching TRBD1. Unmatched junction bases numbered 10, after V lost 6 bases and J lost 5 bases. The CDR3 length is 15 residues. The germline V gene encodes CDR1 SQVTM and CDR2 ANQGSEA. The CDR3 nucleotides read TGCAGCGTACGGGACAGGGGGCAAATAGGGGAGACCCAGTACTTC. Translating gives CSVRDRGQIGETQYF. Drawing the rest from reference TRBV29-1 and TRBJ2-5, the complete variable domain is SAVISQKPSRDICQRGTSLTIQCQVDSQVTMMFWYRQQPGQSLTLIATANQGSEATYESGFVIDKFPISRPNLTFSTLTVSNMSPEDSSIYLCSVRDRGQIGETQYFGPGTRLLVL.

This chain joins TRBV5-4 and TRBJ1-2; D call uncertain. The CDR3 spans 13 residues. Per the germline V gene, CDR1 is SGHNT and CDR2 is YYREEE (reference sequence). The germline V and J ends were trimmed by 1 base and 8 bases, with 12 bases remaining between them. CDR3 protein: CASSLWSSGGYTF. In DNA, the CDR3 is TGTGCCAGCAGCTTGTGGTCCTCGGGAGGCTACACCTTC. Full variable domain (rest looked up from reference TRBV5-4 and TRBJ1-2): ETGVTQSPTHLIKTRGQQVTLRCSSQSGHNTVSWYQQALGQGPQFIFQYYREEENGRGNFPPRFSGLQFPNYSSELNVNALELDDSALYLCASSLWSSGGYTFGSGTRLTVV.

Only one count was recorded for this clone. The chain is built from TRBV5-6 and TRBJ2-3, with 9 bases lining up with TRBD2. This CDR3 spans 15 amino acids. CDR1 is SGHDT and CDR2 is YYEEEE in the germline V gene. The ends lost 1 base at V and 4 bases at J; junction bases unmatched: 4. In nucleotides, the CDR3 is TGTGCCAGCAGCTTGCGGCTAGCGGGACCAGATACGCAGTATTTT. Its protein is CASSLRLAGPDTQYF.

The chain is built from TRBV14 and TRBJ1-6; D gene unclear. V was pared by 2 bases and J by 5 bases, with 4 bases between. Germline CDR1 SGHDN, CDR2 FVKESK. CDR3 length: 13 residues. The CDR3 region has the DNA TGTGCCAGCAGCCAAATCAATAATTCACCCCTCCACTTT. Its protein product is CASSQINNSPLHF.

This chain uses TRBV5-4 with TRBJ2-3, with 9 bases fitting TRBD1. CDR1 and CDR2 from the germline V gene are SGHNT and YYREEE (reference sequence). J gave up 2 bases and V 7 bases, and 17 bases lay outside the gene matches. The CDR3 is 18 amino acids. The CDR3 sequence is CASFTIPLTGGLTDTQYF. CDR3 sequence (DNA): TGTGCCAGCTTTACAATCCCATTGACAGGGGGTCTCACAGATACGCAGTATTTT. The whole variable domain, remainder taken from reference TRBV5-4 and TRBJ2-3, is ETGVTQSPTHLIKTRGQQVTLRCSSQSGHNTVSWYQQALGQGPQFIFQYYREEENGRGNFPPRFSGLQFPNYSSELNVNALELDDSALYLCASFTIPLTGGLTDTQYFGPGTRLTVL.

This chain links TRBV30 with TRBJ2-1, with D possibly TRBD1 on 6 matching bases. V lost 5 bases to trimming and J lost 1 base, with 12 bases between them. CDR1 and CDR2 (germline): GTSNPN, SVGIG (reference sequence). The CDR3 spans 14 residues. The CDR3 loop is CAWGEQGSYNEQFF. In DNA form, the CDR3 reads TGTGCCTGGGGAGAACAGGGTTCCTACAATGAGCAGTTCTTC.

This clone was observed a single time. V and J are TRBV6-1 and TRBJ2-7; D is unresolved. The CDR3 sequence is 14 residues long. V was shortened by 3 bases and J by 5 bases, with 14 bases between the two germline ends. Per germline, CDR1 MNHNS and CDR2 SASEGT. Written as DNA, the CDR3 is TGTGCCAGCAGTGAGTCCGGTCGGATCCACGAGCAGTACTTC. Its protein product is CASSESGRIHEQYF.